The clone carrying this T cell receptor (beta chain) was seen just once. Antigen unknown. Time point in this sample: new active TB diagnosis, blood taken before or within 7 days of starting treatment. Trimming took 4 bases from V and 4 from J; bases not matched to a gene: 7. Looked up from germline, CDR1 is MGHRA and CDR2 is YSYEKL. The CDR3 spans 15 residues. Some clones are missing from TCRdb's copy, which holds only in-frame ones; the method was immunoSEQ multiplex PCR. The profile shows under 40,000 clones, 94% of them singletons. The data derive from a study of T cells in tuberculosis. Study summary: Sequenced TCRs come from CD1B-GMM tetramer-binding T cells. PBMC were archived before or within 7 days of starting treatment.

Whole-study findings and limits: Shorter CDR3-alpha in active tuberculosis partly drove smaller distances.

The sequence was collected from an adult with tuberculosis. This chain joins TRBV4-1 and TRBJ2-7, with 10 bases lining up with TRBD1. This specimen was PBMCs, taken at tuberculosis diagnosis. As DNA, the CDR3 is TGCGCCAGCAGCCCCGGGACAGGGGATCGATACGAGCAGTACTTC. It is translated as CASSPGTGDRYEQYF.